This record looks at one TCR beta chain sequence and its context. The target of this receptor is not known. One base away there is no much larger clone; base qualities are not given. The CDR3 starts with the cysteine, ends with the phenylalanine, and has 14 residues. This entry keeps only the CDR3 DNA: 42 bases, framed from base 1. Germline trimming: 4 bases from V, 3 bases from J; junction bases outside gene matches: 5. Reading the germline V gene gives CDR1 SGHDN and CDR2 FVKESK. This record comes from a study of T cells in narcolepsy listed by TCRdb under 2018. Background on the whole study: Patients with narcolepsy type 1 or type 2 (NT1, NT2) and healthy control donors were enrolled in the study. The study sought autoreactive T cells targeting hypocretin neuron self-antigens (hypocretin, TRIB2) in narcolepsy patients, using TCR Vbeta sequencing to track clonotypes in blood and CSF.

For TCR Vbeta sequencing, memory CD4+ T cells were sorted ex vivo from the peripheral blood of both healthy controls and narcolepsy patients. Overall results and qualifications from the work: Plots that compared CSF and blood CD4+ T cell clonotypes from the same patient highlighted HCRT-specific and TRIB2-specific autoreactive clonotypes. Some blood memory CD4+ repertoires from patients and controls contained no sequences matching autoreactive T cell clones. Autoreactive clonotypes were reported to be detected serially in the blood of the same patients and of different patients, but not in the blood of healthy controls. Patients and controls had comparable numbers of sequenced blood memory CD4+ clonotypes, averaging about 39,494 and 33,354, respectively.

The library came from the immunoSEQ multiplex PCR assay. Imported from immuneACCESS, the table was reduced by TCRdb to in-frame sequences with V and J called. These copies leave out some clones; in studies compared against another copy, an unresolved V gene accounts for under half, and the cause of the remainder is not known. Counted in this sample were roughly 25,000 clones; 75% to 90% of them appeared once. The ten largest clones take up around 1.2% of the sample. Recombination joined TRBV14 with TRBJ1-2; 7 central nucleotides agree with TRBD1. Sequencing used CD45RA- memory CD4+ T cells from PBMCs. Reading the label with the study, this specimen's cell subset or site is: memory T cells sorted ex vivo from peripheral blood. The receptor was derived from a human donor with narcolepsy. CDR3 reads: CASSPPTGYYGYTF. In nucleotide form, the sequence is TGTGCCAGCAGCCCCCCGACAGGGTACTATGGCTACACCTTC.